Listed here are 8 T cell receptor beta chains from one sample, sequenced in a study of cytomegalovirus exposure and HLA in healthy donors. 60 Vbeta and 13 Jbeta primers were used in PCR. Measured with immunoSEQ multiplex PCR; TCRdb has only the in-frame clones, and not every one. The sample holds 110,000 or so clones, about 76% seen once. Material: PBMCs. The source of these receptors is a woman aged 40 to 50 in good health and CMV-seronegative.

The CDR3 sequence is CASSFCQQVGYGYTF. DNA of the CDR3: TGTGCCAGCAGCTTCTGTCAACAGGTAGGCTATGGCTACACCTTC. V and J are TRBV5-6 and TRBJ1-2, with D possibly TRBD1 on 5 matching bases. V was cut by 2 bases and J by 4 bases, with 15 bases left in between. Germline V gene data show CDR1 as SGHDT and CDR2 as YYEEEE. The CDR3 totals 15 residues.

The chain links TRBV6-5 to TRBJ2-3; no clear D. The V gene lost 2 bases and the J gene lost 0 bases, with 12 bases spanning the gap. The germline gives CDR1 MNHEY, CDR2 SVGAGI. This CDR3 comprises 16 residues. The CDR3 loop reads CASSYHSRSSTDTQYF. Written as DNA, the CDR3 is TGTGCCAGCAGTTACCACTCCCGGTCTAGCACAGATACGCAGTATTTT.

The rearrangement uses TRBV21-1 and TRBJ1-5; TRBD1 was called by the table and not checked on the DNA. TRBV21-1 is flagged as a pseudogene. CDR3 length: 18 amino acids. The DNA of the CDR3 is TGTGCCAGCAGCAAATGTATAGGACAGGGTTATAGCAATCAGCCCCAGCATTTT. Its translation is CASSKCIGQGYSNQPQHF.

The chain carries TRBV28 and TRBJ2-7; maybe TRBD1 (6 bases). Germline V gene lookup returns CDR1 MDHEN and CDR2 SYDVKM. V was clipped by 2 bases and J by 5 bases, with 16 bases between them. The CDR3 length is 15 residues. CDR3 nucleotides: TGTGCCAGCAGTTTACTCTGGGGACCAGGGGACGAGCAGTACTTC. Its translation: CASSLLWGPGDEQYF. The full variable domain, in which reference TRBV28 and TRBJ2-7 provide the parts outside the CDR3, is DVKVTQSSRYLVKRTGEKVFLECVQDMDHENMFWYRQDPGLGLRLIYFSYDVKMKEKGDIPEGYSVSREKKERFSLILESASTNQTSMYLCASSLLWGPGDEQYFGPGTRLTVT.

V gene TRBV5-1 combines with J gene TRBJ2-7; maybe TRBD1 (6 bases). Germline V lookup: CDR1 SGHRS, CDR2 YFSETQ. With 1 base removed from V and 0 bases from J, the gap between germline ends came to 11 bases. The CDR3 spans 15 residues. The chain's CDR3 is CASSLTTGISYEQYF. Here the CDR3 DNA reads TGCGCCAGCAGCTTGACGACAGGAATCTCCTACGAGCAGTACTTC.

The V and J genes are TRBV28 and TRBJ2-1, with 8 nucleotides matching TRBD2. Germline V CDR1 and CDR2: MDHEN, SYDVKM. This CDR3 is built from 16 residues. J lost 6 bases, V lost 6 bases, and 13 bases had no gene match. CDR3 sequence (DNA): TGTGCCAGCAGCCGTACGGGGGGTACTAGCGGCAATGAGCAGTTCTTC. Protein: CASSRTGGTSGNEQFF.

The chain employs TRBV9 and TRBJ2-1; 9 bases are a match to TRBD2. CDR1 and CDR2 from the germline V gene are SGDLS and YYNGEE. The CDR3 extends over 15 amino acids. Germline trimming cut 4 bases from V and 10 bases from J; bases unmatched to any gene: 12. The CDR3 DNA reads TGTGCCAGCAGCCCACGGGCGGGAGGGCCCTACGAGCAGTTCTTC. It specifies CASSPRAGGPYEQFF.

This clone was recorded at least ten times. The chain uses TRBV5-6 and TRBJ2-1; 9 nucleotides agree with TRBD2. CDR1 is SGHDT, CDR2 YYEEEE, per germline. The V and J ends lost 0 bases and 5 bases, in that order; junction bases with no gene match: 3. The CDR3 totals 15 residues. The CDR3 protein is CASSLVSSGNNEQFF. The DNA of the CDR3 is TGTGCCAGCAGCTTGGTGTCTAGCGGGAACAATGAGCAGTTCTTC.